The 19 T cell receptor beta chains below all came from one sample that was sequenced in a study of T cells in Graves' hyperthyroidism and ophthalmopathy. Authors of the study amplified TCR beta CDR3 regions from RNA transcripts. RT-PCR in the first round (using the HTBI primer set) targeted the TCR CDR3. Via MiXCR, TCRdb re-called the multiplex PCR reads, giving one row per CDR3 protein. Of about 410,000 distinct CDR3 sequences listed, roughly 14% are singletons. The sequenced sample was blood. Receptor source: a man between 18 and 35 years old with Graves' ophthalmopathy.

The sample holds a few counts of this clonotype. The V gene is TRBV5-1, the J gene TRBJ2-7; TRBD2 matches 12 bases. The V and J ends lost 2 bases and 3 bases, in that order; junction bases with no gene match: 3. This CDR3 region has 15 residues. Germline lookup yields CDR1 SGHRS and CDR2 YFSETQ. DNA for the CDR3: TGCGCCAGCAGCTTCGGACTAGCGGGGCTCTACGAGCAGTACTTC. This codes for CASSFGLAGLYEQYF.

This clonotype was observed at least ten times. DNA of the CDR3: TGCAGTGCTAGAGATGGCGATTACCCCCTCCACTTT. This translates into CSARDGDYPLHF. The chain uses TRBV20-1 and TRBJ1-6; D not certain. The V gene's germline CDR1 is DFQATT and CDR2 SNEGSKA (reference sequence). This CDR3 is 12 amino acids long. Trimming removed 0 bases from V and 13 bases from J, with 10 bases in between.

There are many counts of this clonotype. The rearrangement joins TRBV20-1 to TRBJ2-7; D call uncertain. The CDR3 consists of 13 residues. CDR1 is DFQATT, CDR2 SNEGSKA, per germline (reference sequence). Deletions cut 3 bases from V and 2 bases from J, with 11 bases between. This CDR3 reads CSARRRETYEQYF. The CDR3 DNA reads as TGCAGTGCTAGGCGCAGAGAAACCTACGAGCAGTACTTC.

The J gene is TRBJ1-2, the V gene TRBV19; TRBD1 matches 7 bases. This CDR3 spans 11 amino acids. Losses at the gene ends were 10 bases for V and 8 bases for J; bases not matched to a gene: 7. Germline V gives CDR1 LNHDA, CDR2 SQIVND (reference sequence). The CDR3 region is CATGTVRGYTF. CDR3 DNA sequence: TGTGCCACCGGGACAGTTCGGGGCTACACCTTC.

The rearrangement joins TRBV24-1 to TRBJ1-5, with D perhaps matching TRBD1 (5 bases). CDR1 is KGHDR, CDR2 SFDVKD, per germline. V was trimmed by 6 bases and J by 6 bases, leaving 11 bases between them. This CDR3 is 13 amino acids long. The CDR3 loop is CATSRGGGQPQHF. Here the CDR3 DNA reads TGTGCCACCAGTCGTGGGGGAGGTCAGCCCCAGCATTTT.

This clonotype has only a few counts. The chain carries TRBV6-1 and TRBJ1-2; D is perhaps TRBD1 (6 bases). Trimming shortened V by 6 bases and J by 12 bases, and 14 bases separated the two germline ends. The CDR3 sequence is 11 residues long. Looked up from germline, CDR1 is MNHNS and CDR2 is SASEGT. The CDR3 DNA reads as TGTGCCAGCAGGGGGGCGGGGGGCCACACCTTC. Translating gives CASRGAGGHTF.

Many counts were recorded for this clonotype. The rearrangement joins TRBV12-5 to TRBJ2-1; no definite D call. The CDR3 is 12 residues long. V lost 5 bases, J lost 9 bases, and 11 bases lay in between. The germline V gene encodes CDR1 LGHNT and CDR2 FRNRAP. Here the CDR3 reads CASGLTPGEQFF. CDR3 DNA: TGTGCTAGTGGTCTGACACCGGGTGAGCAGTTCTTC. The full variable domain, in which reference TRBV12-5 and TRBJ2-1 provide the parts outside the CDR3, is DARVTQTPRHKVTEMGQEVTMRCQPILGHNTVFWYRQTMMQGLELLAYFRNRAPLDDSGMPKDRFSAEMPDATLATLKIQPSEPRDSAVYFCASGLTPGEQFFGPGTRLTVL.

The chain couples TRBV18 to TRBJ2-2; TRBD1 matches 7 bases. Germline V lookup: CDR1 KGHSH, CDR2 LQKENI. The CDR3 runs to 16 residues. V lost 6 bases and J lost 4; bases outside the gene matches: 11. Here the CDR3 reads CASSRSTGKSTGELFF. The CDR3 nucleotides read TGTGCCAGCTCGCGATCGACAGGGAAGAGCACCGGGGAGCTGTTTTTT. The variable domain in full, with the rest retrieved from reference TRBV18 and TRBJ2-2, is NAGVMQNPRHLVRRRGQEARLRCSPMKGHSHVYWYRQLPEEGLKFMVYLQKENIIDESGMPKERFSAEFPKEGPSILRIQQVVRGDSAAYFCASSRSTGKSTGELFFGEGSRLTVL.

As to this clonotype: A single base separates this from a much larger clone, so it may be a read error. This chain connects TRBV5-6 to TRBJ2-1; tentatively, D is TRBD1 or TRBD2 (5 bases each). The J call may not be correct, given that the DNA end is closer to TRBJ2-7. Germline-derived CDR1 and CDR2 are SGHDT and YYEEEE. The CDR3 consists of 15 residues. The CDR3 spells CASERGPINYNEQYF. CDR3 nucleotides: TGTGCCAGCGAAAGGGGACCTATCAACTACAATGAGCAGTACTTC.

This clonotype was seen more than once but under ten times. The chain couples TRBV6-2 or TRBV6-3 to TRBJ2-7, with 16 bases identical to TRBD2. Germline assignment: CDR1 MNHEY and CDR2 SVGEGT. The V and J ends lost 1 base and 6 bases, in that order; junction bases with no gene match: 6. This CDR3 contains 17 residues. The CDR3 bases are TGTGCCAGCAGTTACTGGGGACTAGCGGGAGGGCCCGGCGAGCAGTACTTC. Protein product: CASSYWGLAGGPGEQYF.

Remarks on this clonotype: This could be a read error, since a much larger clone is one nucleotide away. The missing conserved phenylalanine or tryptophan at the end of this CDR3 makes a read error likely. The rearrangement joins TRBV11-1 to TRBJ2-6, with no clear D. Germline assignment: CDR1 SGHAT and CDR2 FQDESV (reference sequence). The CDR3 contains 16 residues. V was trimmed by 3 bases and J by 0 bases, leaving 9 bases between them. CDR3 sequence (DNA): TGTGCCAGCAGCTTGTCCGGGTCCTCTGGGGCCAACGTCCTGACTTCC. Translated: CASSLSGSSGANVLTS.

CDR3 in amino acids: CASSPALFYGSPLHF. Written as DNA, the CDR3 is TGTGCCAGCAGCCCGGCCCTTTTTTATGGTTCACCCCTCCACTTT. This chain uses TRBV11-2 with TRBJ1-6; D is undetermined. The V gene's germline CDR1 is SGHAT and CDR2 FQNNGV. The length of the CDR3 is 15 residues. The V end was cut by 5 bases, the J end by 9 bases, with 17 bases between.

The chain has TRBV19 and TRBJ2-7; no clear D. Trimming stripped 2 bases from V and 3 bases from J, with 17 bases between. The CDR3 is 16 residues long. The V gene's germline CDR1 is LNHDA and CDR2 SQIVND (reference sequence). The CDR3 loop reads CASSIFETAALYEQYF. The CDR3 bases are TGTGCCAGTAGTATATTTGAAACAGCCGCCCTCTACGAGCAGTACTTC.

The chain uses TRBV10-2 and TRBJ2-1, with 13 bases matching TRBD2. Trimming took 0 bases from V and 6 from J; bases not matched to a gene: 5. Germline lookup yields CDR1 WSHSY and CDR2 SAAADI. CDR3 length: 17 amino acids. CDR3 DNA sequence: TGCGCCAGCAGTGAGTCGAAGGGACTAGCGGGACCCAATGAGCAGTTCTTC. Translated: CASSESKGLAGPNEQFF.

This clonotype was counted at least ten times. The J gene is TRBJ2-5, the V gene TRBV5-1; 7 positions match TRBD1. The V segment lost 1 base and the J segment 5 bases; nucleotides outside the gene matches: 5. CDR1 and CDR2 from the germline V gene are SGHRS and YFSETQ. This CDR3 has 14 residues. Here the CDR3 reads CASSLRQGDETQYF. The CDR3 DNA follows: TGCGCCAGCAGCTTGCGGCAGGGGGACGAGACCCAGTACTTC.

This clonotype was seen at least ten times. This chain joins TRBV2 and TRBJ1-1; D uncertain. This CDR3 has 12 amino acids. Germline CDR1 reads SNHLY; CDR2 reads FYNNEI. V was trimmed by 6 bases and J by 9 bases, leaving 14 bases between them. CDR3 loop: CASSIDTLKAFF. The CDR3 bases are TGTGCCAGCAGCATAGATACACTGAAAGCTTTCTTT.

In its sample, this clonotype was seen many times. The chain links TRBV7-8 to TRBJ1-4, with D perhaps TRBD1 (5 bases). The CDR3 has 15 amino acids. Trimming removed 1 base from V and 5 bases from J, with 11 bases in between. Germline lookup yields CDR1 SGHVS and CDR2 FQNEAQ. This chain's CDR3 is CASSLVQGGNEKLFF. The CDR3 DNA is TGTGCCAGCAGCTTAGTCCAGGGAGGAAATGAAAAACTGTTTTTT. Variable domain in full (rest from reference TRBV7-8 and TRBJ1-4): GAGVSQSPRYKVAKRGQDVALRCDPISGHVSLFWYQQALGQGPEFLTYFQNEAQLDKSGLPSDRFFAERPEGSVSTLKIQRTQQEDSAVYLCASSLVQGGNEKLFFGSGTQLSVL.

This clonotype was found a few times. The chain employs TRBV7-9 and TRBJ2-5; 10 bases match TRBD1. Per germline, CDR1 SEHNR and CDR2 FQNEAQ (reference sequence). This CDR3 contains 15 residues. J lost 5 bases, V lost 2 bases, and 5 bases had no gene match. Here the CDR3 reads CASSLWDRGVETQYF. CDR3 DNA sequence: TGTGCCAGCAGCTTATGGGACAGGGGCGTTGAGACCCAGTACTTC.

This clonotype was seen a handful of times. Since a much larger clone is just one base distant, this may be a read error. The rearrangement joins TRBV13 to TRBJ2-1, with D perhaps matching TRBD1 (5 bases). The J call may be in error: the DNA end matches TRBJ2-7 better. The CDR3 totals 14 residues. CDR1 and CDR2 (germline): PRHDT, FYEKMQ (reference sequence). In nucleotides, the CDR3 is TGTGCCAGCAGCTTAGGGACAGCCTACAATGAGCAGTACTTC. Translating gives CASSLGTAYNEQYF.